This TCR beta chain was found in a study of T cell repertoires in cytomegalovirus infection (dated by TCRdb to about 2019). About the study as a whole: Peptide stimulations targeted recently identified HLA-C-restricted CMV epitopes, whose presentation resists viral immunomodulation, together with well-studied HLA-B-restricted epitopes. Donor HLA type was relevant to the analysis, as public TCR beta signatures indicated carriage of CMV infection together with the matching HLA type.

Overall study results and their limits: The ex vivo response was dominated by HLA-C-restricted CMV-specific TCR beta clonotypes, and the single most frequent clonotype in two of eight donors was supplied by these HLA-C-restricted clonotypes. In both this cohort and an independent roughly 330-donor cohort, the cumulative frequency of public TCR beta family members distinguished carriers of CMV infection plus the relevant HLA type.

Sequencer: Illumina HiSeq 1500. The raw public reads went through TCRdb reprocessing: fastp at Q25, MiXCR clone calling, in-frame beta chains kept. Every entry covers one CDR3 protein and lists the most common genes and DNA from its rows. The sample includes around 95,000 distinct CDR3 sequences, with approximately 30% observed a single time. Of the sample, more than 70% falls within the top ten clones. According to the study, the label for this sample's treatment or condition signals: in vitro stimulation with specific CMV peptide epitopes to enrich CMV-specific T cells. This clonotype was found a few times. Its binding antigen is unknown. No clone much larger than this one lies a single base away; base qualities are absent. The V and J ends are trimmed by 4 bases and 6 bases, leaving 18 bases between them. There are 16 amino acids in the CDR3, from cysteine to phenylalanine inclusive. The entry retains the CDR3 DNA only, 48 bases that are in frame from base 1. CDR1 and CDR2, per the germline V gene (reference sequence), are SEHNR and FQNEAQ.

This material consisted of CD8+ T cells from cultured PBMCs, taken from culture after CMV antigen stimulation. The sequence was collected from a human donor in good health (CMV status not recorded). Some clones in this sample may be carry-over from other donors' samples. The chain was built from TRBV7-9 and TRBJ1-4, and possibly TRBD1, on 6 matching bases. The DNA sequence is TGTGCCAGCAGCTCGGATAACAGGGATTCTCATGAAAAACTGTTTTTT. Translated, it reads CASSSDNRDSHEKLFF.